This T cell receptor (beta chain) was sequenced during a study of response to subunit inactivated influenza vaccine. TCRdb re-derived calls from the RT-PCR reads in MiXCR, one entry per CDR3 protein. Among a few hundred thousand distinct CDR3 sequences listed, 13% to 15% were seen once. CDR1 MNHEY and CDR2 SVGEGT come from the germline V gene. The V segment lost 8 bases and the J segment 1 base; nucleotides outside the gene matches: 8. The CDR3 covers 14 residues. Sequencing was performed on PBMCs from blood, taken about 13 days after vaccination. The source of this sequence is a man between 50 and 59 years old who received an inactivated influenza vaccine. V is TRBV6-2 or TRBV6-3 and J is TRBJ2-7; 7 bases match TRBD1. CDR3 sequence reads: CASAKTGSSYEQYF. The CDR3 DNA reads TGTGCCAGCGCTAAGACAGGGTCATCCTACGAGCAGTACTTC.